A selection of T cell receptor beta chains follows, all from one sample in a study of blood T cell repertoires in COVID-19. TCRdb keeps only in-frame clones here, not all; method: immunoSEQ multiplex PCR. Of approximately 180,000 clones in the sample, roughly 76% were seen once. Sequenced material: peripheral blood. Receptors originate from an elderly woman with COVID-19, enrolled during active disease. Each CDR3 is given with its conserved first and last residue. A D gene is named only where the DNA matches it firmly. Size tells how often a clone was seen (once, few, many) or the class of an expanded clone, and some rows leave it out.

>TRBJ1-6|NA|NA|TRBV12-3/TRBV12-4
CASSKGSLGPLHF
TGTGCCAGCAGCAAAGGGAGTCTTGGACCCCTCCACTTT
>TRBJ2-1|NA|NA|TRBV7-2
CASSFGQYNEQFF
TGTGCCAGCAGCTTCGGACAGTACAATGAGCAGTTCTTC
>TRBJ1-2|NA|NA|TRBV5-1
CASSWGGFTADGYTF
TGCGCCAGCAGCTGGGGCGGTTTCACGGCCGATGGCTACACCTTC
>TRBJ1-2|few|NA|TRBV7-9
CASGGGEGLLSGYTF
TGTGCCAGCGGAGGCGGAGAGGGCTTACTTAGTGGCTACACCTTC
>TRBJ1-2|few|NA|TRBV18
CASSRGVPGRGLNYGYTF
TGTGCCAGCTCACGGGGAGTGCCAGGCCGAGGACTTAACTATGGCTACACCTTC
>TRBJ1-6|NA|NA|TRBV27
CASSLYSGTHSPLHF
TGTGCCAGCAGTTTATATTCCGGTACCCATTCACCCCTCCACTTT
>TRBJ2-3|once|NA|TRBV11-3
CASSPRNTDTQYF
TGTGCCAGCAGCCCGCGGAACACAGATACGCAGTATTTT
>TRBJ2-4|NA|NA|TRBV14
CASSQNSPSLAKNIQYF
TGTGCCAGCAGCCAGAACTCACCATCACTAGCCAAAAACATTCAGTACTTC
>TRBJ2-2|NA|TRBD2|TRBV7-8
CASSPLAGGNTGELFF
TGTGCCAGCAGCCCACTAGCGGGGGGTAACACCGGGGAGCTGTTTTTT
>TRBJ2-3|NA|TRBD2|TRBV29-1
CSVLPGLAGDTQYF
TGCAGCGTTCTACCGGGACTAGCGGGAGATACGCAGTATTTT
>TRBJ2-1|once|TRBD2|TRBV7-2
CASSGFSGRASFNEQFF
TGTGCCAGCAGCGGATTTAGCGGGAGGGCGTCTTTCAATGAGCAGTTCTTC
>TRBJ1-1|NA|NA|TRBV2
CASSGVVNTEAFF
TGTGCCAGTTCGGGGGTAGTGAACACTGAAGCTTTCTTT
>TRBJ2-3|NA|TRBD2|TRBV29-1
CSVDGYSGSFDTQYF
TGCAGCGTTGATGGTTACAGCGGGAGTTTCGATACGCAGTATTTT
>TRBJ2-5|once|TRBD1|TRBV5-1
CASSLSSGTVETQYF
TGCGCCAGCAGCCTGTCTTCCGGGACAGTCGAGACCCAGTACTTC
>TRBJ1-3|NA|TRBD1|TRBV3-1/TRBV3-2
CASSQVQGDGNTIYF
TGTGCCAGCAGCCAAGTTCAGGGGGACGGAAACACCATATATTTT
>TRBJ2-5|NA|NA|TRBV3-1/TRBV3-2
CASSASGETQYF
TGTGCCAGCAGCGCCTCGGGAGAGACCCAGTACTTC
>TRBJ2-5|NA|TRBD1|TRBV11-2
CASSSGQVLQETQYF
TGTGCCAGCAGCTCGGGACAGGTATTACAAGAGACCCAGTACTTC
>TRBJ1-2|few|NA|TRBV12-3/TRBV12-4
CASSLARVHGYTF
TGTGCCAGCAGTTTGGCCAGGGTGCATGGCTACACCTTC
>TRBJ1-1|few|NA|TRBV7-9
CASSFGGHTEAFF
TGTGCCAGCAGCTTCGGGGGTCACACTGAAGCTTTCTTT
>TRBJ2-7|NA|TRBD2|TRBV7-9
CASSRHRGTSGRASYEQYF
TGTGCCAGCAGCCGTCACCGAGGGACTAGCGGGAGGGCGTCCTACGAGCAGTACTTC
>TRBJ2-5|NA|TRBD2|TRBV23-1
CASSPREGLRETQYF
TGCGCCAGCAGTCCCCGGGAGGGATTGAGGGAGACCCAGTACTTC
>TRBJ1-3|once|NA|TRBV15
CATSRDLWPDSGNTIYF
TGTGCCACCAGCAGAGATCTGTGGCCTGACTCTGGAAACACCATATATTTT
>TRBJ1-4|NA|TRBD1|TRBV18
CASSPPEGGVGEKLFF
TGTGCCAGCTCACCACCCGAAGGGGGCGTCGGAGAAAAACTGTTTTTT
>TRBJ1-1|NA|TRBD1|TRBV19
CASSRTMTGWDTEAFF
TGTGCCAGTAGCCGAACCATGACAGGGTGGGACACTGAAGCTTTCTTT
>TRBJ2-7|NA|TRBD1|TRBV5-1
CASSLELGTGGHEQYF
TGCGCCAGCAGCTTGGAGTTGGGGACAGGGGGCCACGAGCAGTACTTC
>TRBJ1-4|NA|NA|TRBV5-4
CASSLQGSEKLFF
TGTGCCAGCAGTTTACAGGGCTCTGAAAAACTGTTTTTT
>TRBJ2-5|NA|TRBD2|TRBV4-3
CASSQDLAGGRETQYF
TGCGCCAGCAGCCAAGATCTAGCGGGGGGTAGAGAGACCCAGTACTTC
>TRBJ1-2|NA|TRBD1|TRBV19
CASSIRSAGGDGYTF
TGTGCCAGTAGTATCAGGTCGGCAGGGGGCGATGGCTACACCTTC
>TRBJ2-3|NA|NA|TRBV4-3
CASSRGEADTQYF
TGCGCCAGCAGCCGGGGGGAGGCGGATACGCAGTATTTT